This T cell receptor beta chain was captured in a study of human T cells and chemical hapten exposure. For the study at large: Small pooled library volume differences chiefly drove per-sample TCR yield variation.

Between the trimmed V and J ends, which lost 2 bases and 0 bases, there was a span of 8 bases. In germline, CDR1 is MNHEY, CDR2 SVGEGT. This CDR3 is 15 amino acids long. Individual cDNA molecules had unique molecular identifiers attached to them by the library. TCRdb re-called the RACE reads through MiXCR, storing one row per CDR3 protein. The sample consists of more than 60,000 distinct CDR3 sequences, approximately 8% of them appearing once. The time point: healthy volunteer bleed at 6 weeks. Someone pulled total RNA out of unfractionated whole blood. This clonotype was counted many times. V and J are TRBV6-2 or TRBV6-3 and TRBJ2-4; either TRBD1 or TRBD2 may fit D (5 bases each). The receptor was isolated from a male donor in good health. Some clones in this sample may be carry-over from other donors' samples. The sample was whole blood. This CDR3 reads CASSYERGAKNIQYF. Written as DNA, the CDR3 is TGTGCCAGCAGTTACGAGAGGGGAGCCAAAAACATTCAGTACTTC.